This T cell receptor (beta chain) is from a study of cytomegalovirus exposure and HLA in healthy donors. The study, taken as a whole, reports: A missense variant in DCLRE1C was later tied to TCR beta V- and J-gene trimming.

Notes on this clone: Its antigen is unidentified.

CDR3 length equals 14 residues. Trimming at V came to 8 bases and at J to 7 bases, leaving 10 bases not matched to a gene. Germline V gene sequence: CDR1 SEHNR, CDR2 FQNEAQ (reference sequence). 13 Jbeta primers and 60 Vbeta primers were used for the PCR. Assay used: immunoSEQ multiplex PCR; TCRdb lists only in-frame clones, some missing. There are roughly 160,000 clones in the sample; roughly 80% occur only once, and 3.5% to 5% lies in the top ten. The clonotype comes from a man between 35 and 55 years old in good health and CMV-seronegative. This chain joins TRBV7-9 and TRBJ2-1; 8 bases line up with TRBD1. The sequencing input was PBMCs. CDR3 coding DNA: TGTGCCAGCCCAGGGGGCGCGAATGGGAATGAGCAGTTCTTC. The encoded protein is CASPGGANGNEQFF.